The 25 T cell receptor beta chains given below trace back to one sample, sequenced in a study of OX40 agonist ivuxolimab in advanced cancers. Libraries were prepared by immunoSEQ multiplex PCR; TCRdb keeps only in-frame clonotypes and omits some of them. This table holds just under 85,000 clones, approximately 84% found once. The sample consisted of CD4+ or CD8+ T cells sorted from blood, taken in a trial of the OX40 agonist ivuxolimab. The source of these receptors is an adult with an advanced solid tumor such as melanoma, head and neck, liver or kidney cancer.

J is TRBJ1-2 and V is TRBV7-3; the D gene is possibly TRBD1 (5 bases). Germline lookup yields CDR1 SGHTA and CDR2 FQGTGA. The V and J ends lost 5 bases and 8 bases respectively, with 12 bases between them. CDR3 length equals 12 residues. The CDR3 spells CASSNGAEGYTF. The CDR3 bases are TGTGCCAGCAGCAACGGGGCTGAAGGCTACACCTTC.

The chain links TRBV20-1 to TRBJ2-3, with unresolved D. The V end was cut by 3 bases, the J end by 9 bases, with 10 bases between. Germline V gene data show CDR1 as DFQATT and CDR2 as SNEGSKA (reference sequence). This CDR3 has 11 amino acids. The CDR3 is CSASRQRTQYF. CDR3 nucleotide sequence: TGCAGTGCTAGCCGGCAGCGCACGCAGTATTTT.

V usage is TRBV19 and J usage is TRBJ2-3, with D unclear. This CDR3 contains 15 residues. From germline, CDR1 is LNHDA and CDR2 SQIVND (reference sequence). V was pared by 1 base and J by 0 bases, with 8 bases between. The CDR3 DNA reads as TGTGCCAGTAGTATAGGGCCTTCTAGCACAGATACGCAGTATTTT. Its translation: CASSIGPSSTDTQYF.

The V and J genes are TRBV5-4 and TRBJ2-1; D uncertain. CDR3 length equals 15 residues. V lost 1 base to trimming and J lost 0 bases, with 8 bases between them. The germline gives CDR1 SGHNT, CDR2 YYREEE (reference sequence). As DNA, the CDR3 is TGTGCCAGCAGCTTGCAAGCCAGCTCCTACAATGAGCAGTTCTTC. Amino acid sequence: CASSLQASSYNEQFF.

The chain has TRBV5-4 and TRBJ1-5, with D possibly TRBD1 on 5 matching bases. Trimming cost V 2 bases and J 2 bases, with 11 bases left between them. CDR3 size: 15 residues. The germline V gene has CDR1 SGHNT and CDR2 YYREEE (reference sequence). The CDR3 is CASSFGFRGNQPQHF. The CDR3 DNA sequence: TGTGCCAGCAGCTTCGGTTTCAGGGGCAATCAGCCCCAGCATTTT.

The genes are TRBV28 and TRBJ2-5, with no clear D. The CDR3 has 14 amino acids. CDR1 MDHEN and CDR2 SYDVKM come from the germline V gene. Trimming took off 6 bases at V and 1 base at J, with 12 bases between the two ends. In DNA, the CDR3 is TGTGCCAGCAGCTCTCCATACACCCAAGAGACCCAGTACTTC. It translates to CASSSPYTQETQYF.

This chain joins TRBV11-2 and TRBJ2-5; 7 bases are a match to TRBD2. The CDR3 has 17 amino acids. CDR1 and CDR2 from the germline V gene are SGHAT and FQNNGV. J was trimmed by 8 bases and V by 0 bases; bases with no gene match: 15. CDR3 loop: CASSLDPSGADTGTQYF. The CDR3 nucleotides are TGTGCCAGCAGCTTAGATCCCAGCGGGGCCGACACGGGAACCCAGTACTTC.

In DNA, the CDR3 is TGTGCCAGCAGTGTCCTCGGGACGACCTACGAGCAGTACTTC. It is translated as CASSVLGTTYEQYF. This chain connects TRBV2 to TRBJ2-7, with D tentatively TRBD1 or TRBD2 (5 bases each). The germline CDR1 and CDR2 sequences are SNHLY and FYNNEI. The CDR3 length is 14 residues. V was shortened by 4 bases and J by 2 bases, with 12 bases between the two germline ends.

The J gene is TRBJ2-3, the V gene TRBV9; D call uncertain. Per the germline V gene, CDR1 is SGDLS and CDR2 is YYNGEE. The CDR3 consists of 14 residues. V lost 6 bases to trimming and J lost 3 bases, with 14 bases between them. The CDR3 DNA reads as TGTGCCAGCATGAAGGGCCTGGAAACAGATACGCAGTATTTT. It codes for CASMKGLETDTQYF. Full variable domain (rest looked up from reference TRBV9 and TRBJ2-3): DSGVTQTPKHLITATGQRVTLRCSPRSGDLSVYWYQQSLDQGLQFLIQYYNGEERAKGNILERFSAQQFPDLHSELNLSSLELGDSALYFCASMKGLETDTQYFGPGTRLTVL.

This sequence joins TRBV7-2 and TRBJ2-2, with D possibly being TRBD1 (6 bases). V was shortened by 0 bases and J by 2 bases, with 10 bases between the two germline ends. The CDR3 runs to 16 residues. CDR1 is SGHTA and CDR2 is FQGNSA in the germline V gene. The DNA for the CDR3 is TGTGCCAGCAGCTTAGCGCCCAGGGGCAACACCGGGGAGCTGTTTTTT. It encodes CASSLAPRGNTGELFF. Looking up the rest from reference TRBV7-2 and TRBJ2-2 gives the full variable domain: GAGVSQSPSNKVTEKGKDVELRCDPISGHTALYWYRQSLGQGLEFLIYFQGNSAPDKSGLPSDRFSAERTGGSVSTLTIQRTQQEDSAVYLCASSLAPRGNTGELFFGEGSRLTVL.

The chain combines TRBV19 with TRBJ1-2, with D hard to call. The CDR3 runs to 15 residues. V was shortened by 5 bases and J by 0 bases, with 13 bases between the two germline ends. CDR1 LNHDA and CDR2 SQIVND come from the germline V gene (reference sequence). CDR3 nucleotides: TGTGCCAGTAGTCCCTACTATGGGGCTAACTATGGCTACACCTTC. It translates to CASSPYYGANYGYTF.

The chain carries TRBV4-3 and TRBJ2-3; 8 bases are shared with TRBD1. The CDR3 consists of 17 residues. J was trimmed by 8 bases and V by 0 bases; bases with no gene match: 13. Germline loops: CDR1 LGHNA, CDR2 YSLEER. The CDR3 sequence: CASSQELDRGFKGTQYF. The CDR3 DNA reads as TGCGCCAGCAGCCAAGAACTTGACAGGGGATTTAAGGGTACGCAGTATTTT.

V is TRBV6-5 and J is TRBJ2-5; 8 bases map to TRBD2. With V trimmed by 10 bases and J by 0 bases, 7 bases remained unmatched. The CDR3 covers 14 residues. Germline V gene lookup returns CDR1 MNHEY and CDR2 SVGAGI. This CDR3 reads CATASGGHQETQYF. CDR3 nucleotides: TGTGCCACCGCAAGCGGGGGACACCAAGAGACCCAGTACTTC.

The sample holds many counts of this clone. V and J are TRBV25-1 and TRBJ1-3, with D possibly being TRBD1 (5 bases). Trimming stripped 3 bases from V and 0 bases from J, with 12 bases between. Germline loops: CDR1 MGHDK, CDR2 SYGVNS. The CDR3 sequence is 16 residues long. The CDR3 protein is CASSEQGVDSGNTIYF. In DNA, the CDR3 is TGTGCCAGCAGTGAGCAAGGGGTAGACTCTGGAAACACCATATATTTT.

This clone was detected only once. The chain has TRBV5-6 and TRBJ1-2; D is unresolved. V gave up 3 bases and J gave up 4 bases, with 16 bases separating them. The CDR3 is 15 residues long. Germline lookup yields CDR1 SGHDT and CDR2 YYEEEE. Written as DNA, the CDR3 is TGTGCCAGCAGCTACCGACAACGGCCCGGCTATGGCTACACCTTC. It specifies CASSYRQRPGYGYTF.

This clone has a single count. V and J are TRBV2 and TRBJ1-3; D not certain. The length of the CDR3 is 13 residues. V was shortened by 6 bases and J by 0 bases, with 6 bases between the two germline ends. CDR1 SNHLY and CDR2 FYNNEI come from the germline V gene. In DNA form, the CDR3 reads TGTGCCAGCAGCCCGAGCTCTGGAAACACCATATATTTT. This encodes CASSPSSGNTIYF.

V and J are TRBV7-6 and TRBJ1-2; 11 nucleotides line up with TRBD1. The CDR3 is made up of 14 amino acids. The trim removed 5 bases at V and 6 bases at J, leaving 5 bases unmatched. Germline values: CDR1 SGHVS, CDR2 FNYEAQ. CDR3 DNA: TGTGCCAGCAGCCCCTCGGGACAGGGGGATGGCTACACCTTC. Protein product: CASSPSGQGDGYTF.

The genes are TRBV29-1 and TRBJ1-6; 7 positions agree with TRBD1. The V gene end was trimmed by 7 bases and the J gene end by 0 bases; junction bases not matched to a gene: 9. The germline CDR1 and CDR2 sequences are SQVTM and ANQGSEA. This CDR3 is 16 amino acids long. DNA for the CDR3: TGCAGCGCCACGACAGGGTTCCACTCCTATAATTCACCCCTCCACTTT. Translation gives CSATTGFHSYNSPLHF.

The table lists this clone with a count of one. The CDR3 region is CASSPWTGQNQPQHF. DNA of the CDR3: TGTGCCAGCAGCCCTTGGACAGGGCAGAATCAGCCCCAGCATTTT. This chain joins TRBV5-5 and TRBJ1-5; 8 bases agree with TRBD1. Germline assignment: CDR1 SGHKS and CDR2 YYEKEE (reference sequence). Trimming took 4 bases from V and 4 from J; bases not matched to a gene: 7. The CDR3 is 15 residues long.

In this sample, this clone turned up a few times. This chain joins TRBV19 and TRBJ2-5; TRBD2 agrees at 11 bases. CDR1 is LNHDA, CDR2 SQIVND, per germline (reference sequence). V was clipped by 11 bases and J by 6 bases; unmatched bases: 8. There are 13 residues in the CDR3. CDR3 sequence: CASRLAGGKTQYF. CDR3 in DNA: TGTGCCTCGCGGCTAGCGGGGGGAAAGACCCAGTACTTC. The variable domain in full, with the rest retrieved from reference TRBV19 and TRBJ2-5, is DGGITQSPKYLFRKEGQNVTLSCEQNLNHDAMYWYRQDPGQGLRLIYYSQIVNDFQKGDIAEGYSVSREKKESFPLTVTSAQKNPTAFYLCASRLAGGKTQYFGPGTRLLVL.

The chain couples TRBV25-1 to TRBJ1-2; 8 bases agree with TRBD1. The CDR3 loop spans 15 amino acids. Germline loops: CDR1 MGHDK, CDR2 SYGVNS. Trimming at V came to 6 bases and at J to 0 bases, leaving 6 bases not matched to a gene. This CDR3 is CASSPDRDPNYGYTF. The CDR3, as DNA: TGTGCCAGCAGCCCGGACAGGGACCCTAACTATGGCTACACCTTC.

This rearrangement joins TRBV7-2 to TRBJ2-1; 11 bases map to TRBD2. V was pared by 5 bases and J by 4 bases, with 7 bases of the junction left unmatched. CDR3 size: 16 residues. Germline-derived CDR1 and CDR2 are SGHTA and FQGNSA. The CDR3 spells CASSRLSGGVYNEQFF. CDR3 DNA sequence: TGTGCCAGCAGCCGCCTTAGCGGGGGGGTATACAATGAGCAGTTCTTC.

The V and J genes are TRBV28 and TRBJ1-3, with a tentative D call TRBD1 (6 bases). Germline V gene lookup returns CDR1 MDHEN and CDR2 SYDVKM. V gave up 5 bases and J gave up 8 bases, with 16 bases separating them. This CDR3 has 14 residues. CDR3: CASSPHGEGDTIYF. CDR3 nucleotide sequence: TGTGCCAGCAGTCCCCATGGAGAGGGGGACACCATATATTTT.

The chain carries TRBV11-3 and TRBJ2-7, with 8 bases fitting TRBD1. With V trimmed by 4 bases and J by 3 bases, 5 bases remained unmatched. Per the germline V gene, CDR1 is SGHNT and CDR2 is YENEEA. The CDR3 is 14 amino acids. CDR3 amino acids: CASSSGTGNYEQYF. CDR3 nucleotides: TGTGCCAGCAGCTCCGGGACAGGTAACTACGAGCAGTACTTC. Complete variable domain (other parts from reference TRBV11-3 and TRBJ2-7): EAGVVQSPRYKIIEKKQPVAFWCNPISGHNTLYWYLQNLGQGPELLIRYENEEAVDDSQLPKDRFSAERLKGVDSTLKIQPAELGDSAVYLCASSSGTGNYEQYFGPGTRLTVT.

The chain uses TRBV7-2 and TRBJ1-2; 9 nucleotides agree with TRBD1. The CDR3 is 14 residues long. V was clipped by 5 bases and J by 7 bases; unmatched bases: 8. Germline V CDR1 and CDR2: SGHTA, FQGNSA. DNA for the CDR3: TGTGCCAGCAGCACCCGGACAGGGGAGGGTGGCTACACCTTC. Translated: CASSTRTGEGGYTF.